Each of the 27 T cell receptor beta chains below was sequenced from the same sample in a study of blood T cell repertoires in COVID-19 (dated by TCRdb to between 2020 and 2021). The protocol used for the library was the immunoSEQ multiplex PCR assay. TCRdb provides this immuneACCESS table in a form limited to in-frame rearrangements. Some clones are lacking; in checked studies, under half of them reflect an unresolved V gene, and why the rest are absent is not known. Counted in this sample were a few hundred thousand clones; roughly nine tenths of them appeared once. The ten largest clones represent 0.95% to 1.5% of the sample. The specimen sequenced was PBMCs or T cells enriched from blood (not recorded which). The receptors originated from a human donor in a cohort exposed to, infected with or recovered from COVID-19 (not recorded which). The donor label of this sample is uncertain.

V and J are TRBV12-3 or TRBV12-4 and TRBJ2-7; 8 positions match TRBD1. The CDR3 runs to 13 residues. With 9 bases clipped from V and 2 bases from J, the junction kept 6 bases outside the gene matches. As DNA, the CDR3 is TGTGCCAGTTCAGGGGGCCAGACCTACGAGCAGTACTTC. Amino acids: CASSGGQTYEQYF.

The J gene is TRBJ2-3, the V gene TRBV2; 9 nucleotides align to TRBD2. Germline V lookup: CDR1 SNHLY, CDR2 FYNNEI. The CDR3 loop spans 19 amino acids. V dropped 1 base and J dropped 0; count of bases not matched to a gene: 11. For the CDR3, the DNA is TGTGCCAGCAGTGAAGGGCCCTTAGCGGGGGCTTCTAGCACAGATACGCAGTATTTT. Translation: CASSEGPLAGASSTDTQYF. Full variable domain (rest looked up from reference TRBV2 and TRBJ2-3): EPEVTQTPSHQVTQMGQEVILRCVPISNHLYFYWYRQILGQKVEFLVSFYNNEISEKSEIFDDQFSVERPDGSNFTLKIRSTKLEDSAMYFCASSEGPLAGASSTDTQYFGPGTRLTVL.

The CDR3, as DNA: TGTGCCACGACAAAGGGCGGACAGGGCTTCATGAACACTGAAGCTTTCTTT. Encoded protein: CATTKGGQGFMNTEAFF. The chain couples TRBV19 to TRBJ1-1; 8 nucleotides match TRBD1. This CDR3 spans 17 amino acids. The junction had 16 bases not matched to a gene; V was cut back by 10 bases and J by 0 bases. CDR1 is LNHDA, CDR2 SQIVND, per germline (reference sequence).

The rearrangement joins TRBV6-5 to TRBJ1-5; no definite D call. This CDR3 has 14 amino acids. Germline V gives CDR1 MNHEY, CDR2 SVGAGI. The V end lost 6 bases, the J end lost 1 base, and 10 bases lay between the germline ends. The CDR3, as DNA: TGTGCCAGCAGGGGCCTGATGAGCAATCAGCCCCAGCATTTT. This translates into CASRGLMSNQPQHF.

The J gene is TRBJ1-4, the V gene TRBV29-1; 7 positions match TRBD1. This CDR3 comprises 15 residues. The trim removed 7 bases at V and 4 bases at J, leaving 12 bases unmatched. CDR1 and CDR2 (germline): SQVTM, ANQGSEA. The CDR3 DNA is TGCAGCGCCTTACCGACAGGGCGAGATAATGAAAAACTGTTTTTT. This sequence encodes CSALPTGRDNEKLFF.

CDR3 region: CASSPMPGQGAGDTGELFF. CDR3 nucleotides: TGTGCCAGCAGTCCGATGCCGGGACAGGGGGCAGGGGACACCGGGGAGCTGTTTTTT. The chain links TRBV6-6 to TRBJ2-2; 12 bases agree with TRBD1. J was trimmed by 3 bases and V by 5 bases; bases with no gene match: 13. From germline, CDR1 is MNHNY and CDR2 SVGAGI (reference sequence). The CDR3 extends over 19 amino acids.

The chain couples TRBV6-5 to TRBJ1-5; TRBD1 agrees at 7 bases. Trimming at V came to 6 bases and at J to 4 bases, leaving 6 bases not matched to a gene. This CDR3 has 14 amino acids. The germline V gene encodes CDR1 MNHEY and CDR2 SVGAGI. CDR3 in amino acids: CASRPTGRNQPQHF. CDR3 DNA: TGTGCCAGCAGGCCGACAGGGCGAAATCAGCCCCAGCATTTT.

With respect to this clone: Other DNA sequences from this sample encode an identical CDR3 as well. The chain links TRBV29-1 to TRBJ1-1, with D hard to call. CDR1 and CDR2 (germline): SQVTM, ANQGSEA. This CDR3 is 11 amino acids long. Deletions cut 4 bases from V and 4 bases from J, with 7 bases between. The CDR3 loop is CSVAGSTEAFF. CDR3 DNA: TGCAGCGTTGCAGGTTCCACTGAAGCTTTCTTT. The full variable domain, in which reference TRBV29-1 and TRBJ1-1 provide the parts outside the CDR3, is SAVISQKPSRDICQRGTSLTIQCQVDSQVTMMFWYRQQPGQSLTLIATANQGSEATYESGFVIDKFPISRPNLTFSTLTVSNMSPEDSSIYLCSVAGSTEAFFGQGTRLTVV.

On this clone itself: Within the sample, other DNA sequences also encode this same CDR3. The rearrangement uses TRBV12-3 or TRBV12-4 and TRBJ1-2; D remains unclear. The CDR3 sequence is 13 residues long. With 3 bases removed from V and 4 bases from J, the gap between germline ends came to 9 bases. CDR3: CASSLAQFYGYTF. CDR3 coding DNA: TGTGCCAGCAGTTTGGCACAGTTCTATGGCTACACCTTC.

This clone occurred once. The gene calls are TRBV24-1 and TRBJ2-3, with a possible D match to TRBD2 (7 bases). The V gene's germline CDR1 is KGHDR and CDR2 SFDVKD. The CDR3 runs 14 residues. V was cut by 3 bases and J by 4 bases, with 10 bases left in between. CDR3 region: CATSDIGGADTQYF. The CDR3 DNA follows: TGTGCCACCAGTGATATAGGGGGGGCAGATACGCAGTATTTT.

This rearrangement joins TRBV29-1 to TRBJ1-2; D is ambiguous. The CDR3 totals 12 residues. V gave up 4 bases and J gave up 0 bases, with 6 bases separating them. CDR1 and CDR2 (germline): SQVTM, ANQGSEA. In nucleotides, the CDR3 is TGCAGCGTTGCAACGGCTAACTATGGCTACACCTTC. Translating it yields CSVATANYGYTF. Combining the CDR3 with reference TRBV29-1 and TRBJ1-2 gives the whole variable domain SAVISQKPSRDICQRGTSLTIQCQVDSQVTMMFWYRQQPGQSLTLIATANQGSEATYESGFVIDKFPISRPNLTFSTLTVSNMSPEDSSIYLCSVATANYGYTFGSGTRLTVV.

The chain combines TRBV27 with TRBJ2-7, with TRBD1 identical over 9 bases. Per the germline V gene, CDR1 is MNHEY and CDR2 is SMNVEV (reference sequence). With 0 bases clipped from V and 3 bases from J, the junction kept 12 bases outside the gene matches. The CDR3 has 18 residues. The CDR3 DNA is TGTGCCAGCAGTTTATCGGGGGGGGGACAGGGAATCGGCTACGAGCAGTACTTC. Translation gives CASSLSGGGQGIGYEQYF.

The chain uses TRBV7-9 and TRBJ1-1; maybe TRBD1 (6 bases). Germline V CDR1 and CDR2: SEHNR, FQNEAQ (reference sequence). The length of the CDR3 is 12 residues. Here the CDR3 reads CALGGGPFGAFF. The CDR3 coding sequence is TGTGCTCTGGGGGGGGGCCCTTTTGGGGCTTTCTTT.

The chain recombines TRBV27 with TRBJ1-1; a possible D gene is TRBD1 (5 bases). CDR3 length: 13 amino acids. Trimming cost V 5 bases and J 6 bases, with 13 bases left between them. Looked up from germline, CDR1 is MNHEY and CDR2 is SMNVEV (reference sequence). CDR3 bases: TGTGCCAGCAGTCCCCCGGGGGGGGCTGAAGCTTTCTTT. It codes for CASSPPGGAEAFF.

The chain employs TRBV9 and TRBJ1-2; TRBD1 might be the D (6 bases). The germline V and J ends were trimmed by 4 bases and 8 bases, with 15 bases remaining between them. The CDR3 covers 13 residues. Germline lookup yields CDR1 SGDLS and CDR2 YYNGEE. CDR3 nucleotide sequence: TGTGCCAGCAGCCGGGAGGGGGTTTGGGGCTACACCTTC. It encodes CASSREGVWGYTF.

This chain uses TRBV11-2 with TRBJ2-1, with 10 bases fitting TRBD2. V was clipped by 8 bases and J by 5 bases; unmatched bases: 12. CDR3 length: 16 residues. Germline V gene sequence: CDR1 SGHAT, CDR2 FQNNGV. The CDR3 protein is CASHHSWTSGHNEQFF. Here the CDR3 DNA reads TGTGCCAGCCACCATTCCTGGACTAGCGGACACAATGAGCAGTTCTTC.

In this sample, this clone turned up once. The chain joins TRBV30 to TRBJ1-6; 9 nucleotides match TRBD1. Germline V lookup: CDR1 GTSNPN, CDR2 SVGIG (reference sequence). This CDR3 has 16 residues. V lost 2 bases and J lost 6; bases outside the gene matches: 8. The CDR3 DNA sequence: TGTGCCTGGAGTATTCGGGACAGGGAGATTAATTCACCCCTCCACTTT. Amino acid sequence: CAWSIRDREINSPLHF.

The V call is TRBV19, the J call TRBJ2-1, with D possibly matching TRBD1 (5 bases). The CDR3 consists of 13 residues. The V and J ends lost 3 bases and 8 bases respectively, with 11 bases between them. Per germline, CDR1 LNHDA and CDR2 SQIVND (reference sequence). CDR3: CASSIWGMDEQFF. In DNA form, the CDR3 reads TGTGCCAGTAGTATTTGGGGCATGGATGAGCAGTTCTTC.

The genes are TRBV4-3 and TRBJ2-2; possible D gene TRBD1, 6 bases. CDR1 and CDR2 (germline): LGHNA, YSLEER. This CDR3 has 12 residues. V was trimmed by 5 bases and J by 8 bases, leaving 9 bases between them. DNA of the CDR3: TGCGCCAGCAGCAAAACAGGGGGGGAGCTGTTTTTT. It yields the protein CASSKTGGELFF.

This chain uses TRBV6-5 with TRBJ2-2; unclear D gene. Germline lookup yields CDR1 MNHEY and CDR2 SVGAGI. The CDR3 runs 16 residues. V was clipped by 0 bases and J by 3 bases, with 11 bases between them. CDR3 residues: CASSYSASFYTGELFF. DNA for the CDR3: TGTGCCAGCAGTTACTCGGCTAGTTTTTACACCGGGGAGCTGTTTTTT.

CDR3 bases: TGTGCCAGCAGCGTCAGGGGCAATGAGCAGTTCTTC. Translated, it gives CASSVRGNEQFF. The chain links TRBV2 to TRBJ2-1, with a tentative D call TRBD1 (6 bases). The CDR3 has 12 amino acids. V lost 6 bases and J 6 bases, leaving 9 bases between the germline ends. The germline V gene encodes CDR1 SNHLY and CDR2 FYNNEI.

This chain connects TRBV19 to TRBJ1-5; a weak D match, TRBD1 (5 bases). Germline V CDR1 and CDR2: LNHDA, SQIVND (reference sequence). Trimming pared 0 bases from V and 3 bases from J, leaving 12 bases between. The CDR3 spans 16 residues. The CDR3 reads CASSIDQAGFNQPQHF. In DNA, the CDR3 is TGTGCCAGTAGTATAGATCAGGCAGGGTTCAATCAGCCCCAGCATTTT.

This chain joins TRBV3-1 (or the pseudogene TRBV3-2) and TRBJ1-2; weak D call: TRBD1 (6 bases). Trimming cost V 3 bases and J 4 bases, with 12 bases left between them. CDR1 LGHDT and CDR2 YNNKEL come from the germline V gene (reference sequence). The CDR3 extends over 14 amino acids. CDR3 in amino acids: CASSHERGAYGYTF. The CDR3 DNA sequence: TGTGCCAGCAGCCACGAACGGGGGGCCTATGGCTACACCTTC.

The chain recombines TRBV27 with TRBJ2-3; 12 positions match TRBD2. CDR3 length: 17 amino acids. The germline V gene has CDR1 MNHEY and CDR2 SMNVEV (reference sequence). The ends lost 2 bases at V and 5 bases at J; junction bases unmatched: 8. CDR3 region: CASSLRLAGGHRDTQYF. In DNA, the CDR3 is TGTGCCAGCAGTTTAAGGCTAGCGGGGGGGCATAGAGATACGCAGTATTTT.

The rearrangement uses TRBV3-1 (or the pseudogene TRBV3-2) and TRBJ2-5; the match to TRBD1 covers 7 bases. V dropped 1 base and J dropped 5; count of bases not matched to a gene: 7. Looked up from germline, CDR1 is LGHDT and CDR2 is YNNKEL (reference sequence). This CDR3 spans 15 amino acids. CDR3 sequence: CASSQGQGVGETQYF. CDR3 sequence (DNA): TGTGCCAGCAGCCAAGGACAGGGCGTGGGGGAGACCCAGTACTTC.

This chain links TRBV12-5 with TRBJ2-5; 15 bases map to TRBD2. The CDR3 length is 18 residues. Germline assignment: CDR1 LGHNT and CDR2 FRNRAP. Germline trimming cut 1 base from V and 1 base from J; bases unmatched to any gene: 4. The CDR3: CASGLGGTSGGSQETQYF. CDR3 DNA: TGTGCTAGTGGTTTGGGAGGGACTAGCGGGGGGTCCCAAGAGACCCAGTACTTC. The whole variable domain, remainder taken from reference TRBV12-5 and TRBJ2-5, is DARVTQTPRHKVTEMGQEVTMRCQPILGHNTVFWYRQTMMQGLELLAYFRNRAPLDDSGMPKDRFSAEMPDATLATLKIQPSEPRDSAVYFCASGLGGTSGGSQETQYFGPGTRLLVL.

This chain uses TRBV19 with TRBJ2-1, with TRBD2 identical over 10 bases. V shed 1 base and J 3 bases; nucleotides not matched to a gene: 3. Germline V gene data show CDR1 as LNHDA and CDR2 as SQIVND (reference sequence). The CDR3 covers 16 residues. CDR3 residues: CASSIAASGGYNEQFF. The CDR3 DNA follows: TGTGCCAGTAGTATAGCCGCTAGCGGGGGCTACAATGAGCAGTTCTTC.